What follows describes a single TCR beta chain. Its target is unknown. Sequencing was performed with immunoSEQ multiplex PCR; in TCRdb, only in-frame clones are kept and a portion is missing. This sample has some 120,000 clones, with 70% to 90% found just once. The junction had 17 bases not matched to a gene; V was cut back by 5 bases and J by 4 bases. This CDR3 comprises 18 residues. Germline CDR1 reads SGHTA; CDR2 reads FQGNSA. This sample stems from a study of cytomegalovirus exposure and HLA in healthy donors. The study, taken as a whole, reports: TCR clusters originating in the first cohort tended to co-occur in the 120 validation repertoires, according to a later analysis. Overall, around 160 TCR beta chains were annotated as cytomegalovirus-associated.

The sample taken for sequencing was PBMCs. The chain joins TRBV7-2 to TRBJ2-5; TRBD2 aligns across 9 bases. The clonotype was recovered from a woman between 18 and 30 years old in good health and CMV-seronegative. In DNA form, the CDR3 reads TGTGCCAGCAGCCCTGATATAGCGGGAGTGTGGGGCGGAGAGACCCAGTACTTC. It codes for CASSPDIAGVWGGETQYF.